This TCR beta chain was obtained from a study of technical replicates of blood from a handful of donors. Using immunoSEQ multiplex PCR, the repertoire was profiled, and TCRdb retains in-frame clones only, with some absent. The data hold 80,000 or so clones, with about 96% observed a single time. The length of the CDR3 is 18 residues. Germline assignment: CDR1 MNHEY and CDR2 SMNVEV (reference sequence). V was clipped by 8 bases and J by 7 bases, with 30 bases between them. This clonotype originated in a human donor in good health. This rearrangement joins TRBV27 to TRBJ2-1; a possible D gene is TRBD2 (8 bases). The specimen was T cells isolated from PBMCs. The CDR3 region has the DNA TGTGCCAGCGGGGATTTACTAGCGGCCCAGGGGGGGGTAAATGAGCAGTTCTTC. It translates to CASGDLLAAQGGVNEQFF.